Each of the 22 T cell receptor beta chains below was sequenced from the same sample in a study of T cells in women clearing cervical HPV infection. Profiling relied on immunoSEQ multiplex PCR, and the TCRdb table lists in-frame clones only, not all of them. In total, the table holds fewer than 15,000 clones. What was sequenced was blood buffy coat. These receptors were obtained from a woman aged 18-70 years with a cervical HPV16 infection that either progressed to CIN3+ or cleared (not recorded which).

As concerns this clone: The read finishes 3 residues shy of the CDR3 end, and the germline J gene is used to complete it. V gene TRBV2 combines with J gene TRBJ2-2; 9 nucleotides align to TRBD1. Germline lookup yields CDR1 SNHLY and CDR2 FYNNEI. This CDR3 is built from 17 residues. The CDR3 bases that were read are TGTGCCAGCAGTTGGACAGGGGTTAGCTCTGGGGCCAACGTG. Translated, it gives CASSWTGVSSGANV. The CDR3 as a whole reads CASSWTGVSSGANVLFF. Full variable domain (outside the CDR3, taken from reference TRBV2 and TRBJ2-2): EPEVTQTPSHQVTQMGQEVILRCVPISNHLYFYWYRQILGQKVEFLVSFYNNEISEKSEIFDDQFSVERPDGSNFTLKIRSTKLEDSAMYFCASSWTGVSSGANVLFFGEGSRLTVL.

Of note for this clone: Read data end 3 residues before the CDR3 end; the end is taken from the germline J gene. The chain couples TRBV18 to TRBJ1-2; D gene ambiguous. Germline V gives CDR1 KGHSH, CDR2 LQKENI. CDR3 size: 15 residues. Trimming took 1 base from V and 4 from J, leaving 13 bases between them. The CDR3 is CASSPRTQTSYGYTF. The sequenced part of the CDR3 DNA is TGTGCCAGCTCACCACGAACGCAAACATCCTATGGC.

Note on this clone: The read falls 3 residues short of the CDR3 end, and the missing part is taken from the germline J gene. The chain couples TRBV19 to TRBJ2-7; 9 nucleotides align to TRBD1. J gave up 4 bases and V 6 bases, and 7 bases lay outside the gene matches. Germline V gene lookup returns CDR1 LNHDA and CDR2 SQIVND (reference sequence). This CDR3 region has 14 residues. The CDR3 is CASSIDRGEYEQYF. CDR3 DNA (partial): TGTGCCAGTAGCATCGACAGGGGGGAATACGAG.

CDR3 protein: CASSYRSVLAEQYF. Incomplete CDR3 DNA: TGTGCCAGCAGTTACAGGTCCGTCTTGGCCGAG. This chain connects TRBV6-2 or TRBV6-3 to TRBJ2-7; the D is unclear. The read finishes 3 residues shy of the CDR3 end, and the germline J gene is used to complete it. The CDR3 covers 14 residues. CDR1 MNHEY and CDR2 SVGEGT come from the germline V gene. V gave up 2 bases and J gave up 6 bases, with 14 bases separating them.

A note on this clone: Sequencing ends 3 residues short of the CDR3 end; the germline J gene provides the rest. The chain is built from TRBV30 and TRBJ2-1, with TRBD2 identical over 7 bases. Trimming cost V 5 bases and J 9 bases; bases outside gene matches: 10. This CDR3 has 13 amino acids. The V gene's germline CDR1 is GTSNPN and CDR2 SVGIG (reference sequence). The CDR3 DNA, read in part, is TGTGCCTGGGTCCCCCGGCGGGGGAGTGAG. This codes for CAWVPRRGSE. The CDR3 as a whole reads CAWVPRRGSEQFF.

Details on this clone: The read halts 3 residues ahead of the CDR3 end, with the missing end drawn from the germline J gene. The chain is built from TRBV7-9 and TRBJ2-3, with D possibly TRBD1 on 5 matching bases. The CDR3 runs 15 residues. The germline CDR1 and CDR2 sequences are SEHNR and FQNEAQ (reference sequence). This chain's CDR3 is CASSLDRIPNQPQYF. The part of the CDR3 DNA that was read is TGTGCCAGCAGCTTAGACAGGATCCCCAATCAGCCG.

Turning to this clone: Coverage ceases 3 residues before the CDR3 finishes, and the germline J gene fills in the end. The gene calls are TRBV27 and TRBJ2-3; D unresolved. This CDR3 contains 14 residues. Per germline, CDR1 MNHEY and CDR2 SMNVEV (reference sequence). V shed 0 bases and J shed 7 bases, with 11 bases lying between them. The sequenced CDR3 bases are TGTGCCAGCAGTTTATCTTCCGGGTTTTATACG. Its translation is CASSLSSGFYT. The full CDR3 sequence reads CASSLSSGFYTQYF.

Comments on this clone: Sequencing ends 3 residues short of the CDR3 end; the germline J gene provides the rest. This chain joins TRBV18 and TRBJ2-7, with D tentatively TRBD2 (5 bases). With 3 bases removed from V and 3 bases from J, the gap between germline ends came to 15 bases. CDR3 length equals 15 residues. Germline assignment: CDR1 KGHSH and CDR2 LQKENI. CDR3 amino acids: CASSPYRGVLYEQYF. The sequenced CDR3 bases are TGTGCCAGCTCACCCTATCGGGGAGTCCTCTACGAG.

Partial CDR3 DNA: TGTGCCAGTAGTGTTCAATTACAGGGGGCCTACGAG. Amino acids: CASSVQLQGAYE. The whole CDR3 protein reads CASSVQLQGAYEQYF. V usage is TRBV19 and J usage is TRBJ2-7; 8 nucleotides match TRBD1. The read ends 3 residues before the CDR3 terminus; that terminus is restored from the germline J gene. CDR1 is LNHDA, CDR2 SQIVND, per germline (reference sequence). The trim removed 5 bases at V and 2 bases at J, leaving 8 bases unmatched. The CDR3 is 15 amino acids.

The CDR3 bases that were read are TGTGCCAGCAGCAGGGGAGGCGAAGAGACC. Protein product: CASSRGGEET. The entire CDR3 is CASSRGGEETQYF. V is TRBV3-1 (or the pseudogene TRBV3-2) and J is TRBJ2-5; tentative D call: TRBD2 (6 bases). The read terminates 3 residues before the CDR3 end, so the remaining end is supplied by the germline J gene. The CDR3 sequence is 13 residues long. Trimming removed 5 bases from V and 3 bases from J, with 10 bases in between. The V gene's germline CDR1 is LGHDT and CDR2 YNNKEL (reference sequence).

With regard to this clone: The sequence runs out 3 residues before the end of the CDR3; the remainder is reconstructed from the germline J gene. V gene TRBV29-1 combines with J gene TRBJ2-6; 10 bases agree with TRBD1. This CDR3 region has 18 residues. Germline V gene lookup returns CDR1 SQVTM and CDR2 ANQGSEA. Trimming removed 4 bases from V and 2 bases from J; junction bases left unmatched: 11. CDR3 bases read: TGCAGCGTTGTTGGATCGGGACAGGGGATGACTGGGGCCAACGTC. This sequence encodes CSVVGSGQGMTGANV. The CDR3 in its entirety is CSVVGSGQGMTGANVLTF.

About this clone itself: The read falls 3 residues short of the CDR3 end, and the missing part is taken from the germline J gene. The J gene is TRBJ1-2, the V gene TRBV5-5; 7 nucleotides line up with TRBD1. CDR1 and CDR2 from the germline V gene are SGHKS and YYEKEE (reference sequence). V lost 4 bases and J lost 4; bases outside the gene matches: 7. The CDR3 has 14 residues. CDR3: CASSPGQASYGYTF. CDR3 DNA, as far as it was read: TGTGCCAGCAGCCCCGGACAGGCATCCTATGGC.

With respect to this clone: The read ends 3 residues shy of where the CDR3 ends; the end is completed using the germline J gene. This chain joins TRBV29-1 and TRBJ2-2, with a weak D call TRBD1 (5 bases). Looked up from germline, CDR1 is SQVTM and CDR2 is ANQGSEA. Trimming shortened V by 4 bases and J by 0 bases, and 6 bases separated the two germline ends. CDR3 length: 13 amino acids. CDR3 sequence: CSVARANTGELFF. CDR3 DNA, as far as it was read: TGCAGCGTTGCCAGGGCGAACACCGGGGAG.

Its frequency marks this clone as medium-sized. The observed sequence ends 3 residues before the CDR3 terminus, with the missing tail filled in from the germline J gene. V and J are TRBV5-1 and TRBJ2-2; 12 positions agree with TRBD2. Germline-derived CDR1 and CDR2 are SGHRS and YFSETQ. CDR3 length equals 15 residues. With 7 bases clipped from V and 3 bases from J, the junction kept 4 bases outside the gene matches. The CDR3 here is CASGLAGGHTGELFF. CDR3 bases read: TGCGCCAGCGGTCTAGCGGGGGGGCACACCGGGGAG. Drawing the rest from reference TRBV5-1 and TRBJ2-2, the complete variable domain is KAGVTQTPRYLIKTRGQQVTLSCSPISGHRSVSWYQQTPGQGLQFLFEYFSETQRNKGNFPGRFSGRQFSNSRSEMNVSTLELGDSALYLCASGLAGGHTGELFFGEGSRLTVL.

Turning to this clone: The CDR3 is cut off 3 residues early in the read; its end comes from the germline J gene. This chain uses TRBV13 with TRBJ2-3; perhaps TRBD1 as D (5 bases). CDR1 is PRHDT and CDR2 is FYEKMQ in the germline V gene (reference sequence). V lost 4 bases to trimming and J lost 4 bases, with 15 bases between them. The CDR3 covers 15 residues. Incomplete CDR3 DNA: TGTGCCAGCAGCTCGCCTACAGGTGGGGCAGATACG. Its protein is CASSSPTGGADT. From start to end, the CDR3 is CASSSPTGGADTQYF.

A note on this clone: The sequence runs out 3 residues before the end of the CDR3; the remainder is reconstructed from the germline J gene. This chain joins TRBV5-1 and TRBJ2-3; D perhaps matches TRBD1 (6 bases). CDR3 size: 16 residues. The germline gives CDR1 SGHRS, CDR2 YFSETQ. The DNA read from the CDR3 is TGCGCCAGCAGCTTGAGGACTGCCCAGGGGCAAGAGACG. Protein sequence: CASSLRTAQGQET. The CDR3 in full is CASSLRTAQGQETQYF.

Worth noting for this clone: The read stops 3 residues short of the end of the CDR3; the missing end is completed from the germline J gene. The rearrangement uses TRBV2 and TRBJ2-1; 10 bases line up with TRBD2. The CDR3 is made up of 18 amino acids. The germline V gene has CDR1 SNHLY and CDR2 FYNNEI. Unmatched junction bases numbered 11, after V lost 6 bases and J lost 0 bases. CDR3 bases read: TGTGCCAGCAGCTCCGTAGCGGGGGGTACGAGCTCCTACAATGAG. It specifies CASSSVAGGTSSYNE. The CDR3 reads in full as CASSSVAGGTSSYNEQFF.

Concerning this clone: The CDR3 extends 3 residues past the end of the read, so its final part is completed from the germline J gene. This sequence joins TRBV12-3 or TRBV12-4 and TRBJ2-1, with 8 bases matching TRBD2. With V trimmed by 5 bases and J by 4 bases, 10 bases remained unmatched. CDR3 size: 16 residues. The CDR3 bases that were read are TGTGCCAGCAGTCCCCCGAGGGGCGGGGGGTACAATGAG. It is translated as CASSPPRGGGYNE. The full CDR3 protein reads CASSPPRGGGYNEQFF.

In the case of this clone: The read terminates 3 residues ahead of where the CDR3 ends, so the germline J gene completes it. This chain links TRBV20-1 with TRBJ2-3; TRBD1 is a possible D gene (6 bases). The CDR3 is 14 residues long. V gave up 5 bases and J gave up 1 base, with 13 bases separating them. Germline V gene lookup returns CDR1 DFQATT and CDR2 SNEGSKA (reference sequence). This CDR3 is CSAPRGPRTDTQYF. Incomplete CDR3 DNA: TGCAGTGCTCCCAGGGGACCCCGCACAGATACG.

Comments on this clone: One end of the junction fails to match germline, which may point to a read error. The CDR3 end falls 3 residues outside the read, so it is completed with the germline J gene. The same CDR3 is also encoded by other DNA sequences in this sample. The chain joins TRBV7-3 to TRBJ1-3; D possibly corresponds to TRBD1 (5 bases). The germline V gene encodes CDR1 SGHTA and CDR2 FQGTGA. The CDR3 runs 16 residues. CDR3 DNA, as far as it was read: TGTGCCAGCAGCTTAACGGGGGGTAACTCTGGAAACACT. The encoded protein is CASSLTGGNSGNT. The full CDR3 sequence reads CASSLTGGNSGNTIYF.

A remark on this clone: Other DNA sequences from this sample encode an identical CDR3 as well. CDR3 bases read: TGTGCCAGCAGCCTAAGTCGGGGGGCACAAGAGACC. It yields the protein CASSLSRGAQET. The CDR3 as a whole reads CASSLSRGAQETQYF. The chain has TRBV7-2 and TRBJ2-5; TRBD2 might be the D (7 bases). The CDR3 end is not reached by the read, which stops 3 residues before it; the germline J gene fills it in. This CDR3 has 15 residues. CDR1 SGHTA and CDR2 FQGNSA come from the germline V gene. Trimming removed 5 bases at V and 2 bases at J, with 15 bases between.

About this clone itself: The missing CDR3 end, 3 residues past where the read stops, is filled in from the germline J gene. This chain links TRBV6-2 or TRBV6-3 with TRBJ1-2; 7 nucleotides line up with TRBD1. This CDR3 comprises 14 residues. CDR1 and CDR2 (germline): MNHEY, SVGEGT. CDR3 amino acids: CASSYSGDRATYTF. CDR3 DNA, as far as it was read: TGTGCCAGCAGTTACTCAGGGGACAGAGCAACC.